This is a list of T cell receptor beta chains from one sample in a study of blood T cell repertoires in COVID-19. Repertoires were generated with immunoSEQ multiplex PCR, while TCRdb's copy carries only in-frame clones and drops some. Here the sample spans hundreds of thousands of clones, roughly nine tenths being singletons. Sample: peripheral blood. The receptors derive from a woman aged 18-29 years who had recovered from COVID-19. Both conserved end residues are part of each CDR3. D genes are given only for firm matches. Some rows have no size entry. The others give once, few or many, or a class for an expanded clone.

TRBV18,TRBJ2-1,-,-,CASSPANEQFF,TGTGCCAGCTCCCCCGCGAATGAGCAGTTCTTC
TRBV4-1,TRBJ2-7,TRBD2,-,CASSQTGLAGDEQYF,TGCGCCAGCAGCCAAACGGGACTAGCGGGAGACGAGCAGTACTTC
TRBV6-5,TRBJ2-1,TRBD1,-,CASRTGTGEQFF,TGTGCCAGCAGGACAGGGACGGGCGAGCAGTTCTTC
TRBV5-4,TRBJ2-7,-,-,CASSPGGVPYEQYF,TGTGCCAGCAGCCCCGGGGGTGTCCCCTACGAGCAGTACTTC
TRBV9,TRBJ2-4,-,-,CASSPTIAGAKNIQYF,TGTGCCAGCAGCCCTACTATCGCGGGAGCCAAAAACATTCAGTACTTC
TRBV5-1,TRBJ1-1,-,-,CASSLEGTNTEAFF,TGCGCCAGCAGCTTAGAGGGAACGAACACTGAAGCTTTCTTT
TRBV19,TRBJ1-5,TRBD1,-,CASSPRTGTGNQPQHF,TGTGCCAGTAGTCCCCGGACAGGGACGGGCAATCAGCCCCAGCATTTT
TRBV25-1,TRBJ1-2,-,-,CASSVGAGMGYTF,TGTGCCAGCAGTGTTGGGGCGGGGATGGGCTACACCTTC
TRBV18,TRBJ2-1,TRBD1,-,CASSHRQGLDEQFF,TGTGCCAGCTCACATCGACAGGGTTTGGATGAGCAGTTCTTC
TRBV19,TRBJ2-7,TRBD1,-,CASSVTGTGVSYEQYF,TGTGCCAGTAGTGTAACCGGGACAGGGGTCTCCTACGAGCAGTACTTC
TRBV5-6,TRBJ1-5,-,once,CASSLQFNQPQHF,TGTGCCAGCAGCTTGCAGTTCAATCAGCCCCAGCATTTT
TRBV28,TRBJ1-5,-,-,CASSLDQPQHF,TGTGCCAGCAGTCTTGATCAGCCCCAGCATTTT
TRBV9,TRBJ2-5,TRBD2,-,CASSVGTSGTQETQYF,TGTGCCAGCAGCGTAGGGACTAGCGGAACTCAAGAGACCCAGTACTTC
TRBV18,TRBJ1-1,-,-,CASSPDSLPVGAFF,TGTGCCAGCTCACCTGACAGCCTCCCGGTTGGGGCTTTCTTT
TRBV7-3,TRBJ1-2,-,-,CASSPVLLGSIYGYTF,TGTGCCAGCAGCCCAGTGCTATTGGGCAGCATCTATGGCTACACCTTC
TRBV30,TRBJ2-4,TRBD2,few,CAWSRRTSDIQYF,TGTGCCTGGAGTCGACGGACTAGTGACATTCAGTACTTC
TRBV9,TRBJ1-1,TRBD1,-,CASSVGQGFEAFF,TGTGCCAGCAGCGTGGGACAGGGCTTTGAAGCTTTCTTT
TRBV19,TRBJ2-3,TRBD1,-,CASSNPGGVILTDTQYF,TGTGCCAGTAGTAATCCAGGGGGCGTCATTCTCACAGATACGCAGTATTTT
TRBV9,TRBJ1-3,-,-,CASSWGGSGNTIYF,TGTGCCAGCAGCTGGGGAGGCTCTGGAAACACCATATATTTT
TRBV5-1,TRBJ2-3,TRBD2,-,CASSLALAGVSRVDTQYF,TGCGCCAGCAGCTTGGCCTTAGCGGGAGTTTCACGGGTAGATACGCAGTATTTT
TRBV20-1,TRBJ2-7,TRBD2,-,CSAPTSSEQYF,TGCAGTGCACCGACTAGCTCCGAGCAGTACTTC
TRBV6-4,TRBJ2-2,TRBD1,-,CASRGQGDTGELFF,TGTGCCAGCAGAGGACAGGGGGACACCGGGGAGCTGTTTTTT
TRBV7-2,TRBJ1-3,-,-,CASSLGTAGNTIYF,TGTGCCAGCAGCTTAGGAACAGCTGGAAACACCATATATTTT
TRBV7-9,TRBJ2-1,-,once,CASSLLVPGTHNNEQFF,TGTGCCAGCAGCTTACTAGTACCGGGGACTCACAACAATGAGCAGTTCTTC
TRBV19,TRBJ2-5,-,once,CASSKGKQETQYF,TGTGCCAGTAGTAAGGGGAAACAAGAGACCCAGTACTTC
TRBV2,TRBJ2-3,TRBD1,once,CASRTGGSSTDTQYF,TGTGCCAGCAGGACAGGGGGGTCTAGCACAGATACGCAGTATTTT
TRBV6-4,TRBJ1-1,-,-,CASSALLNTEAFF,TGTGCCAGCAGTGCCCTCCTGAACACTGAAGCTTTCTTT
TRBV20-1,TRBJ1-2,-,-,CSASSYGYTF,TGCAGTGCTAGTTCGTATGGCTACACCTTC
TRBV4-3,TRBJ1-1,TRBD1,-,CASSPQKDRGQAFF,TGCGCCAGCAGCCCACAAAAGGACAGGGGTCAAGCTTTCTTT
TRBV20-1,TRBJ2-5,-,-,CSASKGTTTGETQYF,TGCAGTGCTAGTAAGGGGACAACTACCGGCGAGACCCAGTACTTC
TRBV6-1,TRBJ1-2,-,-,CASSEQGPLYGYTF,TGTGCCAGCAGTGAGCAGGGGCCTCTCTATGGCTACACCTTC
TRBV2,TRBJ2-5,-,-,CASSLSPGETQYF,TGTGCCAGCAGTTTAAGCCCGGGGGAGACCCAGTACTTC
TRBV5-6,TRBJ1-2,-,-,CASSHQGGLGYTF,TGTGCCAGCAGCCACCAGGGAGGCCTTGGCTACACCTTC
TRBV14,TRBJ2-1,-,-,CASSQSVGLADNEQFF,TGTGCCAGCAGCCAGTCGGTGGGCTTGGCCGACAATGAGCAGTTCTTC
TRBV6-5,TRBJ1-5,-,-,CASSYDGRVGQPQHF,TGTGCCAGCAGTTACGATGGCAGGGTCGGACAGCCCCAGCATTTT
TRBV6-2/TRBV6-3,TRBJ2-7,TRBD2,-,CASSAPFRDYQTEQYF,TGTGCCAGCAGTGCCCCCTTCCGGGACTACCAAACCGAGCAGTACTTC
TRBV6-5,TRBJ1-2,-,-,CASSRGPLSGYTF,TGTGCCAGCAGTAGGGGCCCTCTCAGTGGCTACACCTTC
TRBV19,TRBJ1-6,TRBD1,-,CASSEDRNSPLHF,TGTGCCAGTAGTGAGGACAGGAATTCACCCCTCCACTTT
TRBV30,TRBJ2-3,-,-,CASTGDLITDTQYF,TGTGCCAGCACAGGGGACTTAATCACAGATACGCAGTATTTT
TRBV11-1,TRBJ2-3,TRBD2,-,CASSTRSGGDDTQYF,TGTGCCAGCAGCACGCGCTCGGGGGGGGATGATACGCAGTATTTT
TRBV5-1,TRBJ2-5,-,-,CASTMRRGQETQYF,TGCGCCAGCACTATGAGACGCGGTCAAGAGACCCAGTACTTC